This TCR beta chain emerged from a study of patients and donors after allogeneic stem cell transplantation (TCRdb year 2020). The library was generated by RT-PCR. Instrument on record: NextSeq 550. TCRdb took the public reads, trimmed them with fastp at Q25, ran MiXCR for clone calling and kept in-frame beta chains. Identical CDR3 protein sequences are pooled into one entry, listed with their most common genes and DNA. This sample has about 960,000 distinct CDR3 sequences in its table, and about 20% of those were observed once. The ten largest clones represent around 6% of the sample. This clonotype was counted a few times. Its antigen target is currently unknown. Qualities for individual bases were not recorded, and no much larger clone is one base off. From its cysteine to its phenylalanine, the CDR3 spans 14 amino acids. The retained sequence is limited to the CDR3, 42 bases, with the frame set at the first base. A distance of 14 bases separates the germline ends of V and J, which lose 7 bases and 1 base respectively. CDR1 and CDR2, looked up from the germline V gene, are SQVTM and ANQGSEA.

This TCR was recovered from a human donor who was either an allogeneic HSCT recipient or a stem cell or donor lymphocyte infusion donor (not recorded which). It is not recorded whose cells these are; they may come from a transplant donor. The chain employs TRBV29-1 and TRBJ2-4; no confident D gene assignment can be made. What was sequenced was blood, either unsorted or a sorted T cell fraction (not recorded which). The CDR3 region: CSAALSWAKNIQYF. The DNA sequence is given as TGCAGCGCTGCCCTGTCATGGGCCAAAAACATTCAGTACTTC.